One TCR beta chain is described in this entry. Via MiXCR, TCRdb re-called the 5' RACE reads, giving one row per CDR3 protein. The sample lists 50,000 or so distinct CDR3 sequences; under 13% were seen once. This sample was taken from a study of neurological immune-mediated disorders. This CDR3 has 15 residues. Trimming cost V 5 bases and J 3 bases; bases outside gene matches: 3. Germline-derived CDR1 and CDR2 are DFQATT and SNEGSKA (reference sequence). The chain has TRBV20-1 and TRBJ2-1; 14 bases are a match to TRBD2. The TCR was taken from a woman in her thirties or forties with HTLV-1-associated myelopathy (HAM/TSP). Sequencing was done on a sample of PBMCs. DNA of the CDR3: TGCAGTGCTCCTGGACTAGCGGGAGGCTACAATGAGCAGTTCTTC. It codes for CSAPGLAGGYNEQFF.